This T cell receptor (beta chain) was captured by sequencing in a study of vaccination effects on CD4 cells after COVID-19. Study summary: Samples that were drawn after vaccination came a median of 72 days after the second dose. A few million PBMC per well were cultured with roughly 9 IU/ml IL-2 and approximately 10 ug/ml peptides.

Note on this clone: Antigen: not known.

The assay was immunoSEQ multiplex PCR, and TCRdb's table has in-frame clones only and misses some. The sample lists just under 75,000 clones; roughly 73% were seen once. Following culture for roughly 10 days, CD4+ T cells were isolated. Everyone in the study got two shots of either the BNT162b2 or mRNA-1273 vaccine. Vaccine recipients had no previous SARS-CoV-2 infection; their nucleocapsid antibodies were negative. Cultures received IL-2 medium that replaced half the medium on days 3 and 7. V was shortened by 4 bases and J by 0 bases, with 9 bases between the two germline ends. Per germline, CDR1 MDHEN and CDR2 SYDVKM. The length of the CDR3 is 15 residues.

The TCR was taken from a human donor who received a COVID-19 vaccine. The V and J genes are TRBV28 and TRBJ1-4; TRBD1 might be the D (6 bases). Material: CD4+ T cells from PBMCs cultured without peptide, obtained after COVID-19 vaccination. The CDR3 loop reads CASSSHRATNEKLFF. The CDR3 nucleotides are TGTGCCAGCAGTTCCCACAGGGCAACTAATGAAAAACTGTTTTTT.